This T cell receptor (beta chain) was obtained from a study of CD8 T cells in Susac syndrome (dated by TCRdb to about 2019). Regarding the research as a whole: Repertoire sequencing was used to test whether CD8+ T cell activation and differentiation in Susac syndrome was antigen driven. The clonality of the CD8+ T cell repertoire was compared across approximately 11 healthy donors, some 14 Susac syndrome patients and about 15 multiple sclerosis patients.

High-throughput TCR beta sequencing profiled peripheral blood CD8+ and CD4+ T cells from healthy donors, Susac syndrome patients and multiple sclerosis patients. The multiple sclerosis controls were treatment-naive patients who had stable or active relapsing-remitting disease and met the revised McDonald criteria. Bulk CD8+ and CD4+ T cells were purified by magnetic negative isolation, while CD8+ TEMRA cells were enriched using FACS. Blood was collected in EDTA tubes and processed within 24 hours, with PBMCs isolated through density gradient centrifugation. PBMCs intended for TCR sequencing were frozen in liquid nitrogen and were later thawed in a 37 degrees C water bath. The sorted or isolated CD4+, CD8+ and CD8+ TEMRA cells reached a purity of at least 90%. Remarks on this clonotype: Its antigen remains unidentified. No clone much larger than this one lies a single base away; base qualities are absent.

Study-wide conclusions, independent of this receptor: The study acknowledged that relatively few individuals were included in the TCR sequencing and HLA analysis.

For CDR1 and CDR2, the germline V gene lists MDHEN and SYDVKM. There are 16 amino acids in the CDR3, from cysteine to phenylalanine inclusive. The entry retains the CDR3 DNA only, 48 bases that are in frame from base 1. After removal of 3 bases from V and 3 bases from J, the junction retains 5 bases not matched to a gene. RNA was extracted with the RNeasy kit and roughly 0.5 to 1 ug was reverse transcribed using random hexamers. The immunoSEQ multiplex PCR assay, which covers 54 Vbeta and 13 Jbeta segments, was used to amplify TCR beta CDR3 regions. PCR amplification bias was corrected using a synthetic template baseline for primer optimization and computational correction. In the paper's pipeline: Reads were annotated to V, D and J genes according to IMGT and were analyzed with immunoSEQ Analyzer, with only productive sequences retained. To calculate clonality, Shannon entropy was normalized by log2 of the number of productive unique sequences and then subtracted from one. For each patient and control, public and private clones were evaluated among the 100 most prevalent clones. Susac-specific clones were defined as absent from healthy and MS cohorts, approximately 1,000 published viral clones and other ImmuneACCESS disease sequences. In TCRdb, the public reads were trimmed at Q25 with fastp and aligned with MiXCR, with productive beta chains retained. Rows are combined by CDR3 protein, so each entry shows the most common genes and DNA. TCRdb assigned the V and J calls; the authors' analysis was not used. The sample has 65,000 to 80,000 distinct CDR3 sequences on record, more than 85% of them singletons. The leading ten clones occupy less than 0.55% of the sample.

The chain is encoded by TRBV28 joined to TRBJ2-3; 11 middle bases align to TRBD2. Sequenced material: CD8+ T cells from PBMCs. The TCR comes from a human donor with multiple sclerosis. The CDR3 amino acid sequence is: CASSFPLAGETDTQYF. The nucleotide sequence reads as follows: TGTGCCAGCAGTTTCCCACTAGCGGGAGAAACAGATACGCAGTATTTT.